The 28 T cell receptor beta chains presented below share a single source sample, sequenced in a study of blood T cells in healthy people across ages. Sample-barcoded 5' priming and a J-beta primer mix drove a second PCR of roughly 7 to 11 cycles. MiXCR, run by TCRdb on the 5' RACE reads, gives a single entry per CDR3 protein. This sample has 1.8 million or so distinct CDR3 sequences, with about 39% found just once. Sequencing input: blood. These TCRs come from a human donor in good health.

CDR3 residues: CASSQGQHQETQYF. In DNA, the CDR3 is TGTGCCAGCAGCCAGGGACAGCACCAAGAGACCCAGTACTTC. This chain joins TRBV4-2 and TRBJ2-5; TRBD1 agrees at 7 bases. This CDR3 is 14 amino acids long. CDR1 LGHNA and CDR2 YNFKEQ come from the germline V gene. V lost 3 bases and J lost 0; bases outside the gene matches: 1.

The gene calls are TRBV20-1 and TRBJ1-2; TRBD1 matches 7 bases. Per the germline V gene, CDR1 is DFQATT and CDR2 is SNEGSKA (reference sequence). Trimming removed 6 bases from V and 4 bases from J; junction bases left unmatched: 8. The CDR3 has 13 residues. The CDR3 region is CSATLRDSYGYTF. DNA for the CDR3: TGCAGTGCCACCCTAAGGGACAGCTATGGCTACACCTTC.

This chain uses TRBV7-2 with TRBJ2-3; 11 bases agree with TRBD1. This CDR3 region has 17 residues. Per germline, CDR1 SGHTA and CDR2 FQGNSA. J lost 4 bases, V lost 4 bases, and 10 bases had no gene match. The CDR3 DNA reads as TGTGCCAGCAGCTCGATCCGGACAGGGGGCGGAGCAGATACGCAGTATTTT. This encodes CASSSIRTGGGADTQYF.

The sample holds a few counts of this clonotype. The junction and the germline gene differ at one end; a read error may be behind it. The gene calls are TRBV6-2 or TRBV6-3 and TRBJ2-1; 7 bases are a match to TRBD1. This CDR3 is 14 amino acids long. Germline values: CDR1 MNHEY, CDR2 SVGEGT. As DNA, the CDR3 is TGTGTCAGCAGTTACGGTCAGGGGGTAGATGAGCAGTTCTTC. Encoded protein: CVSSYGQGVDEQFF.

This chain connects TRBV7-6 to TRBJ2-5, with D possibly TRBD2 on 6 matching bases. The CDR3 is made up of 15 amino acids. V lost 5 bases, J lost 0 bases, and 13 bases lay in between. Germline V gene sequence: CDR1 SGHVS, CDR2 FNYEAQ. CDR3 in amino acids: CASSVGTPYQETQYF. In DNA, the CDR3 is TGTGCCAGCAGCGTCGGGACTCCGTACCAAGAGACCCAGTACTTC.

The chain carries TRBV7-8 and TRBJ2-2, with D perhaps matching TRBD1 or TRBD2 (5 bases each). Trimming stripped 7 bases from V and 0 bases from J, with 15 bases between. CDR3 length: 16 residues. Germline assignment: CDR1 SGHVS and CDR2 FQNEAQ. The CDR3 nucleotides are TGTGCCAGCAACCAGAGGGACGGCGCGAACACCGGGGAGCTGTTTTTT. It specifies CASNQRDGANTGELFF.

The chain joins TRBV11-1 to TRBJ2-1; 12 bases agree with TRBD2. CDR1 SGHAT and CDR2 FQDESV come from the germline V gene (reference sequence). V shed 5 bases, J shed 0 bases, and the junction held 5 bases outside the gene matches. The CDR3 has 17 amino acids. The CDR3 sequence is CASSRTSGGPSYNEQFF. In nucleotides, the CDR3 is TGTGCCAGCAGCCGCACTAGCGGGGGGCCCTCCTACAATGAGCAGTTCTTC.

The V gene is TRBV5-1, the J gene TRBJ1-2, with TRBD1 identical over 7 bases. Looked up from germline, CDR1 is SGHRS and CDR2 is YFSETQ. Unmatched junction bases numbered 6, after V lost 4 bases and J lost 0 bases. The CDR3 consists of 15 residues. The CDR3 DNA follows: TGCGCCAGCAGCACCACGGGACAGACTAACTATGGCTACACCTTC. As protein: CASSTTGQTNYGYTF.

This clonotype turned up a few times. The V call is TRBV5-1, the J call TRBJ1-6; 7 bases are shared with TRBD1. After removal of 2 bases from V and 10 bases from J, the junction contained 6 bases not matched to a gene. The germline CDR1 and CDR2 sequences are SGHRS and YFSETQ. The CDR3 is 14 amino acids. The CDR3 sequence is CASSFGQANSPLHF. The DNA for the CDR3 is TGCGCCAGCAGCTTCGGACAGGCAAACTCACCCCTCCACTTT. Drawing the rest from reference TRBV5-1 and TRBJ1-6, the complete variable domain is KAGVTQTPRYLIKTRGQQVTLSCSPISGHRSVSWYQQTPGQGLQFLFEYFSETQRNKGNFPGRFSGRQFSNSRSEMNVSTLELGDSALYLCASSFGQANSPLHFGNGTRLTVT.

This clonotype was recorded a few times. The chain combines TRBV24-1 with TRBJ1-4; D is ambiguous. Germline V gene sequence: CDR1 KGHDR, CDR2 SFDVKD. The CDR3 has 13 amino acids. V was cut by 1 base and J by 7 bases, with 6 bases left in between. The DNA of the CDR3 is TGTGCCACCAGTGATTTCAATAGTGAAAAACTGTTTTTT. Amino acid sequence: CATSDFNSEKLFF.

This clonotype was picked up a small number of times. This rearrangement joins TRBV19 to TRBJ2-1; 9 nucleotides align to TRBD2. This CDR3 comprises 14 residues. Germline V CDR1 and CDR2: LNHDA, SQIVND (reference sequence). After removal of 4 bases from V and 10 bases from J, the junction contained 8 bases not matched to a gene. This CDR3 reads CASSSSGGQREQFF. The CDR3 DNA reads TGTGCCAGTAGTAGTAGCGGGGGCCAAAGGGAGCAGTTCTTC.

For this clonotype: One end of the junction is discordant with germline, which a read error may explain. The V and J genes are TRBV6-1 and TRBJ1-2; 12 nucleotides agree with TRBD1. The CDR3 is 15 residues long. CDR1 and CDR2 from the germline V gene are MNHNS and SASEGT. The DNA for the CDR3 is TGTGCCAGCAGTGAAGGAGGGACAGGGGGCTATGGCTGCACCTTC. Amino acids: CASSEGGTGGYGCTF.

V is TRBV20-1 and J is TRBJ1-5, with D unresolved. CDR1 and CDR2 (germline): DFQATT, SNEGSKA (reference sequence). The V gene lost 3 bases and the J gene lost 2 bases, with 11 bases spanning the gap. This CDR3 has 14 residues. The CDR3 DNA sequence: TGCAGTGCTAGTAGAGTACGGGGCAATCAGCCCCAGCATTTT. Encoded protein: CSASRVRGNQPQHF.

The sample holds a few counts of this clonotype. The rearrangement links TRBV3-1 to TRBJ2-7; weak D call: TRBD2 (6 bases). Germline CDR1 is LGHDT and CDR2 is YNNKEL (reference sequence). V dropped 2 bases and J dropped 3 bases, with 11 bases sitting between them. There are 14 residues in the CDR3. As DNA, the CDR3 is TGTGCCAGCAGCCAATCGGACGGGAGCTACGAGCAGTACTTC. Translating it yields CASSQSDGSYEQYF.

This chain connects TRBV12-5 to TRBJ1-4, with D uncertain. V was shortened by 6 bases and J by 7 bases, with 18 bases between the two germline ends. The germline gives CDR1 LGHNT, CDR2 FRNRAP. This CDR3 is 15 amino acids long. CDR3 nucleotides: TGTGCTAGTGGCCCGTTCTCAGAAAGAGGTGAAAAACTGTTTTTT. The encoded protein is CASGPFSERGEKLFF. Together with reference TRBV12-5 and TRBJ1-4, the CDR3 gives the full variable domain: DARVTQTPRHKVTEMGQEVTMRCQPILGHNTVFWYRQTMMQGLELLAYFRNRAPLDDSGMPKDRFSAEMPDATLATLKIQPSEPRDSAVYFCASGPFSERGEKLFFGSGTQLSVL.

This chain connects TRBV5-6 to TRBJ1-5; D is perhaps TRBD1 (5 bases). The CDR3 loop spans 16 amino acids. Germline-derived CDR1 and CDR2 are SGHDT and YYEEEE. Trimming took off 4 bases at V and 0 bases at J, with 14 bases between the two ends. CDR3 region: CASSNAPDSSNQPQHF. CDR3 in DNA: TGTGCCAGCAGCAACGCCCCCGACAGTAGCAATCAGCCCCAGCATTTT.

V usage is TRBV7-2 and J usage is TRBJ1-2; no clear D gene. Trimming pared 1 base from V and 6 bases from J, leaving 12 bases between. The CDR3 totals 14 residues. Germline V gene lookup returns CDR1 SGHTA and CDR2 FQGNSA. CDR3 sequence: CASSLETPIDGYTF. For the CDR3, the DNA is TGTGCCAGCAGCTTAGAGACCCCAATCGATGGCTACACCTTC.

This clonotype was counted between two and nine times. The chain joins TRBV20-1 to TRBJ2-6; weak D call: TRBD2 (6 bases). Germline V gene lookup returns CDR1 DFQATT and CDR2 SNEGSKA (reference sequence). Trimming took off 5 bases at V and 1 base at J, with 12 bases between the two ends. The CDR3 is 15 amino acids. In DNA, the CDR3 is TGCAGTGCTGGCCCGGCGGGGTCTGGGGCCAACGTCCTGACTTTC. Residues: CSAGPAGSGANVLTF.

Worth noting for this clonotype: The junction shows a germline mismatch at one end, possibly a read error. The rearrangement links TRBV7-7 to TRBJ2-7, with D unclear. Per the germline V gene, CDR1 is SSHAT and CDR2 is FNYEAQ (reference sequence). This CDR3 is built from 15 residues. CDR3 sequence: CASSLDRVAETKQYF. The CDR3 DNA reads as TGTGCTAGCAGCTTAGACCGGGTGGCAGAGACGAAGCAGTACTTC.

V is TRBV12-3 or TRBV12-4 and J is TRBJ2-2; TRBD2 agrees at 9 bases. The CDR3 is made up of 16 amino acids. V gave up 6 bases and J gave up 3 bases; unmatched junction bases: 8. The CDR3 spells CASRRSAGGYTGELFF. Here the CDR3 DNA reads TGTGCCAGCAGAAGGTCAGCGGGGGGCTACACCGGGGAGCTGTTTTTT.

V and J are TRBV24-1 and TRBJ2-3; D assignment may be TRBD1 or TRBD2 (6 bases each). The germline V gene encodes CDR1 KGHDR and CDR2 SFDVKD. The germline V and J ends were trimmed by 8 bases and 0 bases, with 17 bases remaining between them. CDR3 length: 16 amino acids. For the CDR3, the DNA is TGTGCCACCACCAGCGGTGGGGGGCGGAGCACAGATACGCAGTATTTT. Translation: CATTSGGGRSTDTQYF.

This clonotype was seen a handful of times. J is TRBJ2-6 and V is TRBV7-9; tentatively, D is TRBD2 (7 bases). The CDR3 runs to 19 residues. Trimming removed 5 bases from V and 0 bases from J, with 20 bases in between. Germline V lookup: CDR1 SEHNR, CDR2 FQNEAQ (reference sequence). CDR3 amino acids: CASSLGIRGALSGANVLTF. The CDR3 nucleotides read TGTGCCAGCAGCCTCGGGATCCGGGGGGCTCTCTCTGGGGCCAACGTCCTGACTTTC.

CDR3 sequence reads: CSARDQRTQYF. The CDR3 nucleotides read TGCAGTGCTAGGGACCAGCGTACGCAGTATTTT. The chain links TRBV20-1 to TRBJ2-3; D remains ambiguous. CDR1 DFQATT and CDR2 SNEGSKA come from the germline V gene (reference sequence). V lost 3 bases and J 8 bases, leaving 9 bases between the germline ends. The CDR3 runs 11 residues.

This chain uses TRBV7-2 with TRBJ2-7; 10 nucleotides agree with TRBD2. TRBJ2-5 matches the DNA end more closely, so the J call is doubtful. The germline V gene has CDR1 SGHTA and CDR2 FQGNSA. The CDR3 is made up of 16 amino acids. CDR3 nucleotide sequence: TGTGCCAGCAGCTCCCAGACTAGCGGGTCCGGGGAGACCCAGTACTTC. It encodes CASSSQTSGSGETQYF.

This clonotype was picked up a small number of times. The rearrangement uses TRBV7-2 and TRBJ2-4; 8 bases fit TRBD1. Near its end, the DNA agrees better with TRBJ2-7, so the J call may be wrong. The CDR3 extends over 17 amino acids. The germline V gene encodes CDR1 SGHTA and CDR2 FQGNSA. The CDR3 is CASSLVLGGRGLYEQYF. The DNA for the CDR3 is TGTGCCAGCAGCTTAGTGTTGGGGGGCAGGGGGCTCTACGAGCAGTACTTC.

The genes are TRBV6-5 and TRBJ2-5; no clear D. The germline gives CDR1 MNHEY, CDR2 SVGAGI. The CDR3 sequence is 11 residues long. Between the trimmed V and J ends, which lost 7 bases and 3 bases, there was a span of 6 bases. DNA of the CDR3: TGTGCCAGCACCCAAGAAGAGACCCAGTACTTC. Translated: CASTQEETQYF.

At least ten counts were recorded for this clonotype. This chain links TRBV27 with TRBJ1-5; D is undetermined. This CDR3 is 14 amino acids long. The germline V gene encodes CDR1 MNHEY and CDR2 SMNVEV (reference sequence). V shed 6 bases and J shed 4 bases, with 13 bases lying between them. As DNA, the CDR3 is TGTGCCAGCAGCCCGGGAGGCTCGAATCAGCCCCAGCATTTT. Translating gives CASSPGGSNQPQHF.

J is TRBJ1-2 and V is TRBV20-1; 7 bases line up with TRBD1. CDR1 is DFQATT, CDR2 SNEGSKA, per germline (reference sequence). The CDR3 covers 14 residues. V gave up 6 bases and J gave up 2 bases; unmatched junction bases: 9. In DNA form, the CDR3 reads TGCAGTGCCAATACAGGGGCAGGGAACTATGGCTACACCTTC. Translation: CSANTGAGNYGYTF.